The 23 T cell receptor beta chains below all came from one sample that was sequenced in a study of T cells after yellow fever vaccination (dated by TCRdb to about 2019). Reading the label with the study, this specimen's treatment or condition is: live attenuated yellow fever vaccine strain. Receptors were amplified or captured by 5' RACE. The listed sequencing device is Illumina NovaSeq 6000. Starting from the raw public reads, TCRdb applied fastp trimming at Q25, assembled clones with MiXCR and retained in-frame beta chains. Rows matching on CDR3 protein sequence are summarized as one entry with the most common DNA and genes. Within this sample are 300,000 to 350,000 distinct CDR3 sequences, with approximately 4% of them counted one time only. Less than 25% of the sample is held by the ten biggest clonotypes. The material was PBMCs, obtained 5 days after the yellow fever booster vaccination. All receptors derive from a man younger than 35 who received the YFV17D yellow fever vaccine.

The J gene is TRBJ2-6, the V gene TRBV29-1; D might be TRBD1 (5 bases). V gave up 6 bases and J gave up 5 bases, with 11 bases separating them. CDR1 is SQVTM, CDR2 ANQGSEA, per germline. The CDR3 runs to 13 residues. CDR3 sequence reads: CSVRQHRANVLTF. The CDR3, as DNA: TGCAGCGTGCGACAGCACCGGGCCAACGTCCTGACTTTC. Full variable domain (remainder filled in from reference TRBV29-1 and TRBJ2-6): SAVISQKPSRDICQRGTSLTIQCQVDSQVTMMFWYRQQPGQSLTLIATANQGSEATYESGFVIDKFPISRPNLTFSTLTVSNMSPEDSSIYLCSVRQHRANVLTFGAGSRLTVL.

This clonotype occurred many times. The rearrangement joins TRBV7-9 to TRBJ2-1; D is uncertain. Germline loops: CDR1 SEHNR, CDR2 FQNEAQ (reference sequence). The CDR3 covers 12 residues. Deletions cut 3 bases from V and 10 bases from J, with 10 bases between. Here the CDR3 reads CASSFSILEQFF. DNA of the CDR3: TGTGCCAGCAGCTTCTCCATATTGGAGCAGTTCTTC.

This clonotype appeared a few times. J is TRBJ1-4 and V is TRBV6-5; 7 bases align to TRBD1. The CDR3 consists of 17 residues. The germline V gene has CDR1 MNHEY and CDR2 SVGAGI. After removal of 0 bases from V and 8 bases from J, the junction contained 12 bases not matched to a gene. CDR3 in amino acids: CASSYSSRDRGMEKLFF. CDR3 bases: TGTGCCAGCAGTTACTCGAGCCGGGACAGAGGAATGGAAAAACTGTTTTTT.

In its sample, this clonotype was seen many times. The chain uses TRBV5-1 and TRBJ2-3; TRBD1 matches 9 bases. CDR1 and CDR2 from the germline V gene are SGHRS and YFSETQ. This CDR3 is built from 13 residues. After removal of 7 bases from V and 0 bases from J, the junction contained 0 bases not matched to a gene. DNA of the CDR3: TGCGCCAGCGGGACAGGGAGCACAGATACGCAGTATTTT. This translates into CASGTGSTDTQYF.

This clonotype was picked up a small number of times. The genes are TRBV12-3 or TRBV12-4 and TRBJ1-3, with D perhaps TRBD1 (6 bases). The CDR3 has 16 amino acids. The V end lost 6 bases, the J end lost 0 bases, and 15 bases lay between the germline ends. The CDR3, as DNA: TGTGCCAGCAGCACAATAGACAGGCTCTCTGGAAACACCATATATTTT. Its translation is CASSTIDRLSGNTIYF.

The gene calls are TRBV10-2 and TRBJ2-1; 9 bases line up with TRBD2. The CDR3 covers 13 residues. Germline trimming cut 7 bases from V and 6 bases from J; bases unmatched to any gene: 4. The germline V gene has CDR1 WSHSY and CDR2 SAAADI. In nucleotides, the CDR3 is TGCGCCAGCATGCTAGCGGGAACCAATGAGCAGTTCTTC. It codes for CASMLAGTNEQFF.

For this clonotype: No conserved phenylalanine or tryptophan ends this CDR3, so it is likely a read error. The chain is built from TRBV20-1 and TRBJ1-5, with D perhaps TRBD1 (6 bases). Germline loops: CDR1 DFQATT, CDR2 SNEGSKA (reference sequence). The germline V and J ends were trimmed by 3 bases and 7 bases, with 28 bases remaining between them. CDR3 size: 18 residues. The CDR3 region has the DNA TGCAGTGCTAGTCCCGGGGGGGCAGGGCAGGGTTCGCGGCAGCCCCAGCATATT. Translated: CSASPGGAGQGSRQPQHI.

This clonotype was picked up a small number of times. V gene TRBV5-1 combines with J gene TRBJ1-2; no clear D. The CDR3 consists of 13 residues. Deletions cut 4 bases from V and 4 bases from J, with 11 bases between. Germline CDR1 and CDR2: SGHRS and YFSETQ. The CDR3 DNA is TGCGCCAGCAGCCCAGGCACCACCTATGGCTACACCTTC. Its translation is CASSPGTTYGYTF.

The CDR3 is CASFLGPASPLHF. CDR3 in DNA: TGTGCCAGCTTCCTCGGCCCGGCCTCACCCCTCCACTTT. The chain recombines TRBV2 with TRBJ1-6; D unclear. Germline lookup yields CDR1 SNHLY and CDR2 FYNNEI. This CDR3 is 13 amino acids long. Trimming took 8 bases from V and 10 from J, leaving 15 bases between them.

This clonotype was recorded at least ten times. This chain links TRBV7-7 with TRBJ2-2, with TRBD2 as a possible D gene (5 bases). The ends were cut back, 5 bases at V and 7 bases at J, with 11 bases in the middle. From germline, CDR1 is SSHAT and CDR2 FNYEAQ (reference sequence). This CDR3 is 13 amino acids long. Here the CDR3 reads CASSRGLGGELFF. The CDR3 DNA follows: TGTGCCAGCAGCCGAGGACTGGGCGGGGAGCTGTTTTTT.

This clonotype was counted ten times or more. The CDR3 sequence: CASSLLPGTDTQYF. The CDR3 region has the DNA TGTGCCAGCAGCTTATTACCTGGCACAGATACGCAGTATTTT. The rearrangement uses TRBV7-2 and TRBJ2-3; D is uncertain. The CDR3 length is 14 residues. V was trimmed by 2 bases and J by 1 base, leaving 7 bases between them. Germline-derived CDR1 and CDR2 are SGHTA and FQGNSA.

The chain carries TRBV28 and TRBJ2-1; TRBD1 matches 10 bases. The CDR3 extends over 17 amino acids. J was trimmed by 9 bases and V by 3 bases; bases with no gene match: 14. Germline CDR1 is MDHEN and CDR2 is SYDVKM. The CDR3: CASSFPPGTGAGSEQFF. CDR3 coding DNA: TGTGCCAGCAGTTTCCCCCCCGGGACAGGGGCGGGGAGTGAGCAGTTCTTC.

This clonotype was found a few times. The gene calls are TRBV19 and TRBJ2-3, with D hard to call. The CDR3 has 12 amino acids. Germline V gene data show CDR1 as LNHDA and CDR2 as SQIVND (reference sequence). The ends were cut back, 3 bases at V and 4 bases at J, with 5 bases in the middle. CDR3 sequence: CASSIGPDTQYF. In nucleotides, the CDR3 is TGTGCCAGTAGTATTGGACCAGATACGCAGTATTTT.

This clonotype appeared many times. The chain has TRBV4-2 and TRBJ2-3; 14 nucleotides align to TRBD2. The CDR3 spans 18 residues. J was trimmed by 6 bases and V by 0 bases; bases with no gene match: 8. Germline V gives CDR1 LGHNA, CDR2 YNFKEQ. The CDR3 DNA reads TGTGCCAGCAGCCAAGAGGGACTAGCGGGGGCCCCAGGGGATACGCAGTATTTT. Encoded protein: CASSQEGLAGAPGDTQYF.

The chain has TRBV5-1 and TRBJ2-1, with a weak D call TRBD2 (7 bases). V lost 0 bases, J lost 5 bases, and 12 bases lay in between. Germline CDR1 and CDR2: SGHRS and YFSETQ. CDR3 size: 15 residues. The CDR3 DNA follows: TGCGCCAGCAGCTTGGGGCGGGGGCTAAACAATGAGCAGTTCTTC. It translates to CASSLGRGLNNEQFF.

In its sample, this clonotype was seen a few times. The J gene is TRBJ1-1, the V gene TRBV27, with D perhaps TRBD1 (6 bases). V dropped 4 bases and J dropped 5 bases, with 17 bases sitting between them. The CDR3 is 15 amino acids. CDR1 and CDR2 from the germline V gene are MNHEY and SMNVEV (reference sequence). CDR3 DNA: TGTGCCAGCAGTTCACCACGTCAGGGGTATACTGAAGCTTTCTTT. Its translation is CASSSPRQGYTEAFF.

A few counts support this clonotype. V gene TRBV2 combines with J gene TRBJ2-1; TRBD1 agrees at 7 bases. Germline V CDR1 and CDR2: SNHLY, FYNNEI. The trim removed 8 bases at V and 4 bases at J, leaving 5 bases unmatched. The CDR3 loop spans 13 amino acids. CDR3 sequence reads: CASAGTEYNEQFF. CDR3 DNA: TGTGCCAGCGCCGGGACAGAGTACAATGAGCAGTTCTTC.

This clonotype was counted at least ten times. The chain combines TRBV12-3 or TRBV12-4 with TRBJ1-1; D gene unclear. V lost 3 bases and J lost 3, with 17 bases in between. CDR3 length equals 16 residues. CDR3 protein: CASSFPHGVGDTEAFF. The CDR3 coding sequence is TGTGCCAGCAGTTTCCCCCACGGGGTCGGTGACACTGAAGCTTTCTTT.

V is TRBV2 and J is TRBJ1-1; D not resolved. CDR3 length: 13 residues. The V end lost 6 bases, the J end lost 7 bases, and 15 bases lay between the germline ends. CDR1 is SNHLY, CDR2 FYNNEI, per germline. The chain's CDR3 is CASRTFEGLEAFF. The CDR3 DNA reads TGTGCCAGCAGAACCTTCGAGGGTCTTGAAGCTTTCTTT.

V and J are TRBV7-2 and TRBJ2-7; TRBD2 agrees at 7 bases. The CDR3 spans 15 residues. Germline V gives CDR1 SGHTA, CDR2 FQGNSA. Trimming at V came to 0 bases and at J to 2 bases, leaving 4 bases not matched to a gene. CDR3 loop: CASSLAEGRAYEQYF. The CDR3 nucleotides read TGTGCCAGCAGCTTAGCGGAGGGGAGGGCCTACGAGCAGTACTTC.

The table lists this clonotype with a few counts. CDR3 sequence reads: CASRIGVATEAFF. CDR3 DNA sequence: TGTGCCAGCAGAATTGGGGTGGCCACTGAAGCTTTCTTT. The chain carries TRBV6-5 and TRBJ1-1, with D unresolved. The germline V and J ends were trimmed by 6 bases and 4 bases, with 12 bases remaining between them. CDR1 is MNHEY, CDR2 SVGAGI, per germline. The CDR3 loop spans 13 amino acids.

CDR3 in DNA: TGTGCCAGCAGTTTATTATCAGGGGACAGGGGATATGGCTACACCTTC. It is translated as CASSLLSGDRGYGYTF. The rearrangement uses TRBV28 and TRBJ1-2; TRBD1 aligns across 10 bases. This CDR3 region has 16 residues. After removal of 1 base from V and 5 bases from J, the junction contained 7 bases not matched to a gene. The germline gives CDR1 MDHEN, CDR2 SYDVKM.

This clonotype was detected ten times or more. The junction and the germline gene differ at one end; a read error may be behind it. The chain carries TRBV28 and TRBJ1-2, with D hard to call. Germline CDR1 MDHEN, CDR2 SYDVKM. The CDR3 sequence is 13 residues long. CDR3 amino acids: CATSARPVYGYTF. DNA of the CDR3: TGTGCCACCAGTGCCCGGCCGGTCTATGGCTACACCTTC.